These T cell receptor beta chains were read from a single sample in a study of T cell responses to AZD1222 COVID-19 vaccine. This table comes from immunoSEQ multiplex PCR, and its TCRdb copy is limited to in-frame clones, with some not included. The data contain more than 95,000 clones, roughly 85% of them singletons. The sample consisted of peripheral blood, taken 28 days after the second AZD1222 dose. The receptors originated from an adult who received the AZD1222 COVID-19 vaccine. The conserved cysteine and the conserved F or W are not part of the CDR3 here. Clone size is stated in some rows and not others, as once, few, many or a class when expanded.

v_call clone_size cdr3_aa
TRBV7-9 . ASSSGSLAAVNTEAF
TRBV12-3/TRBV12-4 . ASSTPAQPQH
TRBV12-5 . ASSDVSGPQH
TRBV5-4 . ASSLQTGETQY
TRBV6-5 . ASQLGQGPYEQY
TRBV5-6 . ASSLDRDGYT
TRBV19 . ASTSRGTNYGYT
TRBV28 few ASSLSGVGYSGNTIY
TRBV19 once ASSITPRTGETYEQY
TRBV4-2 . ASSQERGDQPQH
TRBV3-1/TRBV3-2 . ASSLSEGGWDGYT
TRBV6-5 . ASSYAGSQETQY
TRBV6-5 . ASIGTGGRYQPQH
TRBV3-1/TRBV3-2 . ASSLEGKSGNTIY
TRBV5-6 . ASRRSSSPYNEQF
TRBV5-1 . ASSLDSGPNEKLF
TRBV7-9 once AVSVGQRGATQY
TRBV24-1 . ATSDYKQGIGSNQPQH
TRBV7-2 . ASSVLLANTGELF
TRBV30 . AWGRDRVLDSSYGYT
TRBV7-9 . ASSTQSGMGNTGELF
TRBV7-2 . ASSPNPGAIFSLH
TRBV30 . AWSGWGSGYT
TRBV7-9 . ASSRGTGGFSPLH
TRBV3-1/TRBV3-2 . ASNRVGEGGYT
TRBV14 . ASSQDPFNYGYT
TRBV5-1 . ASSLVGGRGATEAF
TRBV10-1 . ASSGTDVNYGYT
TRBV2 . ASSGTGGRNQPQH
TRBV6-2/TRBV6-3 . ASSPGQGNGYT
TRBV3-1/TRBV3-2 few ASGEGTGGRTNEKLF
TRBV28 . ASSFQVYEQY
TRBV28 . ASSLSLGQKNIQY
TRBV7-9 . ASSLAVQF
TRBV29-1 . SVSTGAGPRYEQY
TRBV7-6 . ASSLTGEKDRMAYEQY
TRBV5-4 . ASSPTGQHSYNEQF
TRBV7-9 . ASSLSGGGNEQY
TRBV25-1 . ASSGAGGLETQY
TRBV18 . ASSPRSRTDYNEQF
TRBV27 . ASSLVRGNTEAF